Listed here are 17 T cell receptor beta chains from one sample, sequenced in a study of blood T cell repertoires in COVID-19. Some clones are missing from TCRdb's copy, which holds only in-frame ones; the method was immunoSEQ multiplex PCR. The data contain approximately 110,000 clones, roughly 80% of them singletons. Specimen: peripheral blood. Receptors were obtained from a woman between 70 and 85 years old with acute or convalescent COVID-19.

The CDR3 region has the DNA TGTGCCAGCCCTTCTCCAGGGTTGGGGAAGAACACTGAAGCTTTCTTT. Its translation is CASPSPGLGKNTEAFF. This chain links TRBV19 with TRBJ1-1; the D gene is possibly TRBD1 (5 bases). Looked up from germline, CDR1 is LNHDA and CDR2 is SQIVND (reference sequence). The length of the CDR3 is 16 residues. V was pared by 9 bases and J by 1 base, with 21 bases between.

The chain carries TRBV28 and TRBJ1-2; 8 nucleotides line up with TRBD1. This CDR3 spans 13 amino acids. From germline, CDR1 is MDHEN and CDR2 SYDVKM. J lost 4 bases, V lost 8 bases, and 6 bases had no gene match. CDR3 DNA: TGTGCCAGCCCGACAGGGGCCGCCTATGGCTACACCTTC. Encoded protein: CASPTGAAYGYTF.

This chain uses TRBV5-4 with TRBJ2-2, with 9 bases aligning to TRBD2. This CDR3 has 16 amino acids. CDR1 SGHNT and CDR2 YYREEE come from the germline V gene (reference sequence). V shed 1 base, J shed 8 bases, and the junction held 9 bases outside the gene matches. The CDR3 DNA follows: TGTGCCAGCAGCTTGTACCGCGGGGGGGCATCTGGGGAGCTGTTTTTT. Its translation is CASSLYRGGASGELFF.

The chain carries TRBV20-1 and TRBJ2-7; the match to TRBD2 covers 9 bases. The CDR3 length is 15 residues. Germline V gene data show CDR1 as DFQATT and CDR2 as SNEGSKA (reference sequence). Trimming at V came to 3 bases and at J to 0 bases, leaving 6 bases not matched to a gene. The CDR3 loop reads CSASIPSGTSYEQYF. In DNA form, the CDR3 reads TGCAGTGCTAGTATCCCTAGCGGGACCTCCTACGAGCAGTACTTC.

The chain couples TRBV12-3 or TRBV12-4 to TRBJ2-5; 8 bases match TRBD2. The CDR3 is made up of 12 amino acids. J lost 5 bases, V lost 4 bases, and 0 bases had no gene match. The CDR3 is CASSSSGETQYF. In nucleotides, the CDR3 is TGTGCCAGCAGTTCTAGCGGGGAGACCCAGTACTTC.

The V and J genes are TRBV7-2 and TRBJ1-1, with D tentatively TRBD1 (5 bases). The germline gives CDR1 SGHTA, CDR2 FQGNSA. Trimming removed 6 bases at V and 0 bases at J, with 14 bases between. The CDR3 extends over 15 amino acids. DNA of the CDR3: TGTGCCAGCAGGCCCGCGGCGGGGCTGAACACTGAAGCTTTCTTT. As protein: CASRPAAGLNTEAFF.

The chain is built from TRBV11-2 and TRBJ1-6, with unresolved D. The CDR3 totals 12 residues. Germline V gene data show CDR1 as SGHAT and CDR2 as FQNNGV. Trimming left V 2 bases short and J 15 bases short, with 11 bases between. This CDR3 reads CASSLTQSYLHF. CDR3 sequence (DNA): TGTGCCAGCAGCTTAACACAGAGCTACCTCCACTTT.

The chain's CDR3 is CASSTSTGLGAQYF. The CDR3 DNA reads as TGTGCCAGTAGTACATCGACAGGGCTTGGTGCGCAGTATTTT. V usage is TRBV19 and J usage is TRBJ2-3, with TRBD1 matching 7 bases. Germline loops: CDR1 LNHDA, CDR2 SQIVND (reference sequence). CDR3 length equals 14 residues. Losses at the gene ends were 4 bases for V and 10 bases for J; bases not matched to a gene: 11.

The chain uses TRBV5-1 and TRBJ1-3; D possibly corresponds to TRBD1 (5 bases). V was clipped by 0 bases and J by 0 bases, with 13 bases between them. The CDR3 sequence is 17 residues long. Germline CDR1 SGHRS, CDR2 YFSETQ. CDR3 sequence (DNA): TGCGCCAGCAGCTTGGAGTACAGGCGGCCCTCTGGAAACACCATATATTTT. Translating it yields CASSLEYRRPSGNTIYF.

V usage is TRBV6-6 and J usage is TRBJ1-5; D remains ambiguous. CDR1 is MNHNY, CDR2 SVGAGI, per germline (reference sequence). This CDR3 comprises 14 residues. Trimming cost V 5 bases and J 8 bases, with 16 bases left between them. The CDR3 region has the DNA TGTGCCAGCAGTGTCAGAGTCACCGGGGAGCCCCAGCATTTT. Its translation is CASSVRVTGEPQHF.

The chain uses TRBV7-2 and TRBJ1-5; 8 bases fit TRBD1. Germline V CDR1 and CDR2: SGHTA, FQGNSA. Losses at the gene ends were 1 base for V and 0 bases for J; bases not matched to a gene: 5. CDR3 length: 17 residues. The CDR3 protein is CASSLGDRYYSNQPQHF. The CDR3 DNA follows: TGTGCCAGCAGCTTAGGGGACAGGTATTATAGCAATCAGCCCCAGCATTTT.

V usage is TRBV5-4 and J usage is TRBJ1-2; possibly TRBD1 for D (5 bases). The CDR3 totals 13 residues. In germline, CDR1 is SGHNT, CDR2 YYREEE (reference sequence). The germline V and J ends were trimmed by 4 bases and 4 bases, with 11 bases remaining between them. Here the CDR3 DNA reads TGTGCCAGCAGCCCGATGGGGGGCTATGGCTACACCTTC. Its translation is CASSPMGGYGYTF.

V and J are TRBV6-2 or TRBV6-3 and TRBJ2-7, with TRBD2 matching 9 bases. CDR3 length: 14 residues. Germline values: CDR1 MNHEY, CDR2 SVGEGT. With 3 bases clipped from V and 2 bases from J, the junction kept 2 bases outside the gene matches. The CDR3 DNA reads as TGTGCCAGCAGTTATGAGCGGGGGGCCTACGAGCAGTACTTC. Translated, it gives CASSYERGAYEQYF.

This CDR3 reads CASSFAGSGYTF. The CDR3 nucleotides are TGTGCCAGCAGTTTTGCGGGATCTGGCTACACCTTC. This rearrangement joins TRBV12-3 or TRBV12-4 to TRBJ1-2; D ambiguous. This CDR3 is built from 12 residues. V was clipped by 3 bases and J by 7 bases, with 9 bases between them.

V gene TRBV6-5 combines with J gene TRBJ1-1; 9 bases align to TRBD1. CDR1 is MNHEY and CDR2 is SVGAGI in the germline V gene. After removal of 7 bases from V and 4 bases from J, the junction contained 7 bases not matched to a gene. The CDR3 extends over 14 amino acids. In DNA form, the CDR3 reads TGTGCCAGCATGAGGACAGGGGCAGGCACTGAAGCTTTCTTT. This encodes CASMRTGAGTEAFF.

The rearrangement joins TRBV7-8 to TRBJ2-7; 7 nucleotides agree with TRBD1. J gave up 3 bases and V 7 bases, and 9 bases lay outside the gene matches. CDR1 is SGHVS and CDR2 is FQNEAQ in the germline V gene. The CDR3 consists of 14 residues. CDR3 region: CASIPGTANYEQYF. Here the CDR3 DNA reads TGTGCCAGCATTCCCGGGACAGCTAACTACGAGCAGTACTTC.

CDR3 coding DNA: TGTGCCAGCAGCTTAACGCAGGGGGCCAATCAGCCCCAGCATTTT. Encoded protein: CASSLTQGANQPQHF. The chain employs TRBV7-2 and TRBJ1-5, with 8 bases fitting TRBD1. J lost 3 bases, V lost 2 bases, and 3 bases had no gene match. This CDR3 is built from 15 residues. The germline V gene encodes CDR1 SGHTA and CDR2 FQGNSA.